A selection of T cell receptor beta chains follows, all from one sample in a study of cytomegalovirus exposure and HLA in healthy donors. The table came from immunoSEQ multiplex PCR; TCRdb's copy has only in-frame clones and leaves some out. Among about 120,000 clones listed, around four fifths were seen once. The specimen was PBMCs. These receptors were collected from a female donor in good health and CMV-seronegative. Each CDR3 is given with its conserved first and last residue. Fields, in order: D gene, V gene, J gene, clone size, CDR3 DNA, CDR3 protein. The D gene is left open where the match is weak. Clone size is stated in some rows and not others, as once, few, many or a class when expanded.

D gene: TRBD2
V gene: TRBV10-2
J gene: TRBJ2-7
clone size: NA
CDR3 DNA: TGCGCCAGTAGGACTAGCCCCTACGAGCAGTACTTC
CDR3 protein: CASRTSPYEQYF

D gene: NA
V gene: TRBV30
J gene: TRBJ2-7
clone size: NA
CDR3 DNA: TGTGCCTGGAGTCCGCGGGACCAACCCTACGAGCAGTACTTC
CDR3 protein: CAWSPRDQPYEQYF

D gene: TRBD1
V gene: TRBV5-4
J gene: TRBJ1-1
clone size: few
CDR3 DNA: TGTGCCAGCAGCTTGGACGGGTCAGGGGGCTCGGGAGCTTTCTTT
CDR3 protein: CASSLDGSGGSGAFF

D gene: TRBD1
V gene: TRBV5-4
J gene: TRBJ2-7
clone size: few
CDR3 DNA: TGTGCCAGCAGCCCGCAGACAGGGGACGAGCAGTACTTC
CDR3 protein: CASSPQTGDEQYF

D gene: NA
V gene: TRBV7-3
J gene: TRBJ2-5
clone size: NA
CDR3 DNA: TGTGCCAGCAGCTTAGTGGGGGGTCTAGCGGAGACCCAGTACTTC
CDR3 protein: CASSLVGGLAETQYF

D gene: NA
V gene: TRBV11-2
J gene: TRBJ2-5
clone size: NA
CDR3 DNA: TGTGCCAGCAGCTTAGATTCGACAATAGAGACCCAGTACTTC
CDR3 protein: CASSLDSTIETQYF

D gene: NA
V gene: TRBV10-1
J gene: TRBJ2-1
clone size: NA
CDR3 DNA: TGCGCCAGCAGTGCACAGGGTATCAGTGAGCAGTTCTTC
CDR3 protein: CASSAQGISEQFF

D gene: NA
V gene: TRBV4-3
J gene: TRBJ2-5
clone size: NA
CDR3 DNA: TGCGCCAGCAGCCAAGATGGTGGCAGGGGGGCACATCAAGAGACCCAGTACTTC
CDR3 protein: CASSQDGGRGAHQETQYF

D gene: TRBD2
V gene: TRBV4-1
J gene: TRBJ2-2
clone size: NA
CDR3 DNA: TGCGCCAGCAGCCAGGAGATATTAGCGGGAGGGAGGACCGGGGAGCTGTTTTTT
CDR3 protein: CASSQEILAGGRTGELFF

D gene: NA
V gene: TRBV9
J gene: TRBJ2-7
clone size: NA
CDR3 DNA: TGTGCCAGCAGCGTATGGCGGGGCTCCTACGAGCAGTACTTC
CDR3 protein: CASSVWRGSYEQYF

D gene: NA
V gene: TRBV29-1
J gene: TRBJ2-5
clone size: NA
CDR3 DNA: TGCAGCGTTGAACGGGACTCGGGGGAGACCCAGTACTTC
CDR3 protein: CSVERDSGETQYF

D gene: TRBD1
V gene: TRBV7-9
J gene: TRBJ2-2
clone size: NA
CDR3 DNA: TGTGCCAGCAGCTTCGGCAGGGGGCTTATCGGGGAGCTGTTTTTT
CDR3 protein: CASSFGRGLIGELFF

D gene: NA
V gene: TRBV6-1
J gene: TRBJ1-1
clone size: few
CDR3 DNA: TGTGCCAGTCGGGGGAACACTGAAGCTTTCTTT
CDR3 protein: CASRGNTEAFF

D gene: NA
V gene: TRBV5-1
J gene: TRBJ1-6
clone size: NA
CDR3 DNA: TGCGCCAGCAGCCTCCAGACCCCGGGAGACAATTCACCCCTCCACTTT
CDR3 protein: CASSLQTPGDNSPLHF

D gene: TRBD2
V gene: TRBV30
J gene: TRBJ2-3
clone size: NA
CDR3 DNA: TGTGCCTGGAGTGTAACTCTAGCGGGAGGCTCCACAGATACGCAGTATTTT
CDR3 protein: CAWSVTLAGGSTDTQYF

D gene: TRBD1
V gene: TRBV10-3
J gene: TRBJ1-3
clone size: NA
CDR3 DNA: TGTGCCATCAGTAAAACAGGGGGCTTGGCGCGTCTCGATGGAAACACCATATATTTT
CDR3 protein: CAISKTGGLARLDGNTIYF

D gene: TRBD1
V gene: TRBV10-3
J gene: TRBJ1-4
clone size: NA
CDR3 DNA: TGTGCCATCGGCGCAGGGGGCACTTATGAAAAACTGTTTTTT
CDR3 protein: CAIGAGGTYEKLFF

D gene: TRBD2
V gene: TRBV5-7
J gene: TRBJ2-7
clone size: NA
CDR3 DNA: TGTGCCAGCAGACCTACTAGCGGGAGCTTTACCTACGAGCAGTACTTC
CDR3 protein: CASRPTSGSFTYEQYF

D gene: TRBD1
V gene: TRBV30
J gene: TRBJ2-7
clone size: NA
CDR3 DNA: TGTGCCTGGACGATGAAGGGGACAGGGACCTACGAGCAGTACTTC
CDR3 protein: CAWTMKGTGTYEQYF

D gene: NA
V gene: TRBV5-1
J gene: TRBJ2-7
clone size: NA
CDR3 DNA: TGCGCCAGCAGCTTGGATGGGGGGTGGACCTACGAGCAGTACTTC
CDR3 protein: CASSLDGGWTYEQYF

D gene: NA
V gene: TRBV7-2
J gene: TRBJ1-1
clone size: NA
CDR3 DNA: TGTGCCAGCAGCTCGCCCACCCTCAGGGCTGAAGCTTTCTTT
CDR3 protein: CASSSPTLRAEAFF

D gene: TRBD2
V gene: TRBV7-9
J gene: TRBJ2-5
clone size: NA
CDR3 DNA: TGTGCCAGCAGCCCGCTTGGCGGGAGGTTAGAGACCCAGTACTTC
CDR3 protein: CASSPLGGRLETQYF

D gene: NA
V gene: TRBV28
J gene: TRBJ1-2
clone size: once
CDR3 DNA: TGTGCCAGCAGCCCTGGGAGGGGGAACTATGGCTACACCTTC
CDR3 protein: CASSPGRGNYGYTF

D gene: NA
V gene: TRBV4-3
J gene: TRBJ1-2
clone size: NA
CDR3 DNA: TGCGCCAGCAGCCAAGCATTTCGACAGACAGGCTACACCTTC
CDR3 protein: CASSQAFRQTGYTF

D gene: TRBD1
V gene: TRBV7-3
J gene: TRBJ2-5
clone size: NA
CDR3 DNA: TGTGCCAGCAGCAAAAAGACAGGGACAGGCGGGCTACAAGAGACCCAGTACTTC
CDR3 protein: CASSKKTGTGGLQETQYF

D gene: NA
V gene: TRBV25-1
J gene: TRBJ2-3
clone size: medium-sized
CDR3 DNA: TGTGCCAGCAGTGACTTCCCATATGAGGCCGCAGATACGCAGTATTTT
CDR3 protein: CASSDFPYEAADTQYF

D gene: NA
V gene: TRBV5-1
J gene: TRBJ2-5
clone size: once
CDR3 DNA: TGCGCCAGCAGCTTGGCCCTGGGGGGTGAGACCCAGTACTTC
CDR3 protein: CASSLALGGETQYF

D gene: TRBD1
V gene: TRBV5-4
J gene: TRBJ1-3
clone size: NA
CDR3 DNA: TGTGCCAGCAGCGGGTTTCGTCCAGGGGGCTCTGGAAACACCATATATTTT
CDR3 protein: CASSGFRPGGSGNTIYF